These 26 T cell receptor beta chains share one sample of origin, sequenced in a study of T cells after somatic rescue of genetic block. Assay used: immunoSEQ multiplex PCR; TCRdb lists only in-frame clones, some missing. In the table there are 13,000 to 15,000 clones, under 75% of which are singletons. Sequences were obtained from peripheral blood mononuclear cells (PBMCs). These receptor sequences come from a boy younger than 18.

This clone was detected only once. V is TRBV5-1 and J is TRBJ2-2; 9 bases match TRBD1. Germline trimming cut 4 bases from V and 4 bases from J; bases unmatched to any gene: 5. Germline assignment: CDR1 SGHRS and CDR2 YFSETQ. CDR3 length: 15 amino acids. This CDR3 reads CASSGATGGTGELFF. CDR3 DNA: TGCGCCAGCAGCGGGGCGACAGGGGGCACCGGGGAGCTGTTTTTT.

This chain joins TRBV4-1 and TRBJ2-7; D may be TRBD1 (6 bases). Trimming stripped 3 bases from V and 2 bases from J, with 14 bases between. CDR1 MGHRA and CDR2 YSYEKL come from the germline V gene. This CDR3 is built from 15 residues. The CDR3 protein is CASSQTGGGPYEQYF. The CDR3 region has the DNA TGCGCCAGCAGCCAGACAGGTGGGGGCCCCTACGAGCAGTACTTC.

With regard to this clone: The same CDR3 arises from other DNA sequences in this sample as well. The gene calls are TRBV2 and TRBJ2-5, with D unclear. The V gene's germline CDR1 is SNHLY and CDR2 FYNNEI. The CDR3 is 11 residues long. V lost 1 base, J lost 5 bases, and 2 bases lay in between. CDR3 sequence reads: CASSEGETQYF. The CDR3 nucleotides are TGTGCCAGCAGTGAAGGCGAGACCCAGTACTTC. The full variable domain, completed using reference TRBV2 and TRBJ2-5, is EPEVTQTPSHQVTQMGQEVILRCVPISNHLYFYWYRQILGQKVEFLVSFYNNEISEKSEIFDDQFSVERPDGSNFTLKIRSTKLEDSAMYFCASSEGETQYFGPGTRLLVL.

The V call is TRBV30, the J call TRBJ1-6; D perhaps matches TRBD1 (5 bases). Deletions cut 3 bases from V and 4 bases from J, with 10 bases between. This CDR3 is 14 amino acids long. Germline V gene sequence: CDR1 GTSNPN, CDR2 SVGIG (reference sequence). CDR3 protein: CAWRPGPYNSPLHF. For the CDR3, the DNA is TGTGCCTGGAGGCCGGGACCGTATAATTCACCCCTCCACTTT.

The chain has TRBV29-1 and TRBJ1-2; unclear D gene. Germline V lookup: CDR1 SQVTM, CDR2 ANQGSEA. CDR3 length equals 11 residues. V was trimmed by 7 bases and J by 8 bases, leaving 14 bases between them. CDR3 loop: CSAPTPEGYTF. Written as DNA, the CDR3 is TGCAGCGCCCCCACCCCTGAGGGCTACACCTTC.

V gene TRBV28 combines with J gene TRBJ2-7, with 10 bases identical to TRBD2. Germline-derived CDR1 and CDR2 are MDHEN and SYDVKM. The V segment lost 4 bases and the J segment 3 bases; nucleotides outside the gene matches: 9. The CDR3 sequence is 16 residues long. CDR3 loop: CASSSQLAGSYYEQYF. In DNA, the CDR3 is TGTGCCAGCAGTTCCCAACTAGCGGGATCTTACTACGAGCAGTACTTC.

This clone was detected once. V is TRBV6-5 and J is TRBJ2-2; D not certain. This CDR3 has 14 residues. Germline assignment: CDR1 MNHEY and CDR2 SVGAGI. V was shortened by 0 bases and J by 8 bases, with 10 bases between the two germline ends. The CDR3 DNA reads TGTGCCAGCAGTTACTCGAACCCGAGGGGGGAGCTGTTTTTT. Translation gives CASSYSNPRGELFF.

This rearrangement joins TRBV11-2 to TRBJ2-7; D is unclear. The CDR3 has 11 amino acids. Between the trimmed V and J ends, which lost 3 bases and 5 bases, there was a span of 5 bases. Germline CDR1 and CDR2: SGHAT and FQNNGV. CDR3 protein: CASSFIDEQYF. CDR3 bases: TGTGCCAGCAGCTTTATAGACGAGCAGTACTTC.

This clone was seen more than once but under ten times. This sequence joins TRBV7-3 and TRBJ2-3; the D gene is possibly TRBD2 (7 bases). The V and J ends lost 5 bases and 5 bases respectively, with 17 bases between them. The CDR3 extends over 15 amino acids. Germline CDR1 SGHTA, CDR2 FQGTGA. Written as DNA, the CDR3 is TGTGCCAGCAGCCCCTATTGGGGGGGCCAAGATACGCAGTATTTT. This codes for CASSPYWGGQDTQYF.

CDR3 loop: CASSVTAGNTIYF. DNA of the CDR3: TGTGCCAGCAGTGTCACTGCTGGAAACACCATATATTTT. The rearrangement links TRBV6-1 to TRBJ1-3, with D unresolved. The CDR3 is 13 residues long. From germline, CDR1 is MNHNS and CDR2 SASEGT. V was cut by 4 bases and J by 2 bases, with 6 bases left in between.

J is TRBJ2-6 and V is TRBV11-2; no reliable D call. The V gene lost 7 bases and the J gene lost 2 bases, with 9 bases spanning the gap. The V gene's germline CDR1 is SGHAT and CDR2 FQNNGV. CDR3 length equals 14 residues. The CDR3 coding sequence is TGTGCCAGCAACCCCTTCCCTGGGGCCAACGTCCTGACTTTC. Residues: CASNPFPGANVLTF.

The chain employs TRBV18 and TRBJ2-5; 12 bases agree with TRBD2. CDR3 length: 16 residues. V gave up 6 bases and J gave up 2 bases; unmatched junction bases: 7. Germline CDR1 KGHSH, CDR2 LQKENI. The CDR3 DNA follows: TGTGCCAGCTCCCCCTCTAGCGGGGGGGCTCAAGAGACCCAGTACTTC. Its translation is CASSPSSGGAQETQYF. The entire variable domain, with the rest obtained from reference TRBV18 and TRBJ2-5, is as follows: NAGVMQNPRHLVRRRGQEARLRCSPMKGHSHVYWYRQLPEEGLKFMVYLQKENIIDESGMPKERFSAEFPKEGPSILRIQQVVRGDSAAYFCASSPSSGGAQETQYFGPGTRLLVL.

The chain combines TRBV10-3 with TRBJ1-4; 10 bases fit TRBD1. Looked up from germline, CDR1 is ENHRY and CDR2 is SYGVKD. The CDR3 sequence is 14 residues long. Losses at the gene ends were 8 bases for V and 0 bases for J; bases not matched to a gene: 0. CDR3 loop: CAIGQGATNEKLFF. CDR3 bases: TGTGCCATCGGACAGGGGGCAACTAATGAAAAACTGTTTTTT.

With regard to this clone: This clone may be a read error of a much larger clone one base away. V usage is TRBV6-1 and J usage is TRBJ1-2; D may be TRBD1 (6 bases). Germline V CDR1 and CDR2: MNHNS, SASEGT. Trimming took 6 bases from V and 3 from J, leaving 11 bases between them. This CDR3 contains 13 residues. The CDR3 reads CASSPGTHYGYTF. The DNA for the CDR3 is TGTGCCAGCAGCCCCGGGACACACTATGGCTACACCTTC.

This rearrangement joins TRBV15 to TRBJ1-1; no clear D gene. The V and J ends lost 1 base and 2 bases respectively, with 5 bases between them. The CDR3 covers 13 residues. From germline, CDR1 is LNHNV and CDR2 YYDKDF (reference sequence). The CDR3 DNA reads TGTGCCACCAGCAGAGTAAGTAACACTGAAGCTTTCTTT. Protein product: CATSRVSNTEAFF.

This chain connects TRBV4-1 to TRBJ2-4, with D perhaps TRBD2 (6 bases). CDR1 is MGHRA and CDR2 is YSYEKL in the germline V gene. This CDR3 has 19 residues. V shed 0 bases and J shed 1 base, with 19 bases lying between them. The CDR3 DNA sequence: TGCGCCAGCAGCCAAGATTACAGCGGGTCCCCCGTTGCCAAAAACATTCAGTACTTC. This gives the protein CASSQDYSGSPVAKNIQYF.

The chain employs TRBV5-1 and TRBJ2-2; D uncertain. CDR1 and CDR2 from the germline V gene are SGHRS and YFSETQ. The CDR3 is 14 amino acids. The germline V and J ends were trimmed by 1 base and 8 bases, with 12 bases remaining between them. CDR3 sequence reads: CASSLFREGGELFF. The CDR3 DNA reads as TGCGCCAGCAGCTTGTTTAGGGAAGGAGGGGAGCTGTTTTTT.

The V gene is TRBV7-2, the J gene TRBJ2-3, with TRBD2 matching over 7 bases. Trimming took 2 bases from V and 4 from J; bases not matched to a gene: 3. Germline lookup yields CDR1 SGHTA and CDR2 FQGNSA. The CDR3 sequence is 14 residues long. CDR3 in DNA: TGTGCCAGCAGCTTAAGTCTAGCGGCAGATACGCAGTATTTT. This gives the protein CASSLSLAADTQYF.

The chain employs TRBV10-3 and TRBJ2-7; D is uncertain. Trimming stripped 11 bases from V and 1 base from J, with 18 bases between. Germline assignment: CDR1 ENHRY and CDR2 SYGVKD. This CDR3 spans 14 amino acids. This CDR3 reads CASNSWTRSYEQYF. DNA of the CDR3: TGTGCCTCGAATTCCTGGACGCGATCCTACGAGCAGTACTTC.

The CDR3 spells CASSHHLNTEAFF. The CDR3 nucleotides are TGTGCCAGCAGCCATCACCTTAACACTGAAGCTTTCTTT. This sequence joins TRBV6-5 and TRBJ1-1, with no clear D. Germline assignment: CDR1 MNHEY and CDR2 SVGAGI. V lost 6 bases to trimming and J lost 2 bases, with 10 bases between them. The CDR3 is made up of 13 amino acids.

The genes are TRBV11-2 and TRBJ2-5; no definite D call. The germline V gene has CDR1 SGHAT and CDR2 FQNNGV. CDR3 length equals 13 residues. The germline V and J ends were trimmed by 1 base and 5 bases, with 8 bases remaining between them. CDR3 amino acids: CASSLGITETQYF. The CDR3 DNA reads TGTGCCAGCAGCTTAGGGATAACGGAGACCCAGTACTTC. Drawing the rest from reference TRBV11-2 and TRBJ2-5, the complete variable domain is EAGVAQSPRYKIIEKRQSVAFWCNPISGHATLYWYQQILGQGPKLLIQFQNNGVVDDSQLPKDRFSAERLKGVDSTLKIQPAKLEDSAVYLCASSLGITETQYFGPGTRLLVL.

The chain links TRBV5-1 to TRBJ2-3; perhaps D is TRBD1 or TRBD2 (5 bases each). Germline assignment: CDR1 SGHRS and CDR2 YFSETQ. V was trimmed by 9 bases and J by 0 bases, leaving 14 bases between them. CDR3 length: 14 amino acids. Here the CDR3 reads CAIRRDQSTDTQYF. Written as DNA, the CDR3 is TGCGCCATCCGACGGGACCAAAGCACAGATACGCAGTATTTT.

The chain couples TRBV6-6 to TRBJ2-7; 11 nucleotides match TRBD1. Per germline, CDR1 MNHNY and CDR2 SVGAGI (reference sequence). The trim removed 2 bases at V and 2 bases at J, leaving 5 bases unmatched. The CDR3 has 16 residues. In DNA, the CDR3 is TGTGCCAGCAGTTACCCCGGGACAGGGGGTCCCTACGAGCAGTACTTC. Protein: CASSYPGTGGPYEQYF.

This chain links TRBV11-3 with TRBJ1-2, with D possibly being TRBD1 (5 bases). The germline V gene encodes CDR1 SGHNT and CDR2 YENEEA. V gave up 4 bases and J gave up 2 bases, with 14 bases separating them. The CDR3 length is 15 residues. CDR3 amino acids: CASSSVGKGNYGYTF. In nucleotides, the CDR3 is TGTGCCAGCAGCTCGGTAGGTAAGGGGAACTATGGCTACACCTTC.

In this sample, this clone turned up once. This rearrangement joins TRBV25-1 to TRBJ1-6; no clear D gene. CDR1 is MGHDK and CDR2 is SYGVNS in the germline V gene. V was trimmed by 2 bases and J by 8 bases, leaving 7 bases between them. CDR3 length equals 13 residues. This chain's CDR3 is CASSEQGHSPLHF. The CDR3 coding sequence is TGTGCCAGCAGTGAACAAGGCCATTCACCCCTCCACTTT. Full variable domain (outside the CDR3, taken from reference TRBV25-1 and TRBJ1-6): EADIYQTPRYLVIGTGKKITLECSQTMGHDKMYWYQQDPGMELHLIHYSYGVNSTEKGDLSSESTVSRIRTEHFPLTLESARPSHTSQYLCASSEQGHSPLHFGNGTRLTVT.

To note about this clone: At one end the junction does not follow the germline gene, possibly because of a read error. The V and J genes are TRBV28 and TRBJ1-6; D is unresolved. This CDR3 has 13 amino acids. Germline CDR1 reads MDHEN; CDR2 reads SYDVKM. For the CDR3, the DNA is TGTGCCAGTTGGCCAAGCTATACTTCACCCCTCCACTTT. Its translation is CASWPSYTSPLHF.